These 29 T cell receptor beta chains were all obtained from the same sample, sequenced in a study of PD-1 blockade in mismatch repair-deficient tumors. The assay was immunoSEQ multiplex PCR, and TCRdb's table has in-frame clones only and misses some. This table has more than 90,000 clones, more than 60% appearing once. Sequenced here: peripheral blood, sampled roughly 60 weeks after starting pembrolizumab. These receptors came from an adult with mismatch repair-deficient cancer.

The chain has TRBV7-9 and TRBJ2-7; no firm D call. Trimming took 5 bases from V and 4 from J, leaving 12 bases between them. The germline gives CDR1 SEHNR, CDR2 FQNEAQ (reference sequence). The CDR3 runs to 13 residues. The CDR3 loop is CASSPASGYEQYF. The CDR3 region has the DNA TGTGCCAGCAGCCCCGCCTCCGGGTACGAGCAGTACTTC. Drawing the rest from reference TRBV7-9 and TRBJ2-7, the complete variable domain is DTGVSQNPRHKITKRGQNVTFRCDPISEHNRLYWYRQTLGQGPEFLTYFQNEAQLEKSRLLSDRFSAERPKGSFSTLEIQRTEQGDSAMYLCASSPASGYEQYFGPGTRLTVT.

The V gene is TRBV19, the J gene TRBJ1-1; perhaps TRBD1 as D (6 bases). Germline V gene data show CDR1 as LNHDA and CDR2 as SQIVND (reference sequence). Trimming pared 1 base from V and 5 bases from J, leaving 14 bases between. The CDR3 is 15 amino acids. CDR3 sequence (DNA): TGTGCCAGTAGTATAGTTTGGGGGGCCAGAACTGAAGCTTTCTTT. Translation: CASSIVWGARTEAFF.

The genes are TRBV5-5 and TRBJ2-2; 7 nucleotides agree with TRBD2. The CDR3 is 12 amino acids. Unmatched junction bases numbered 3, after V lost 4 bases and J lost 9 bases. Germline V gene data show CDR1 as SGHKS and CDR2 as YYEKEE (reference sequence). The DNA of the CDR3 is TGTGCCAGCAGCCCAGCGGGATGGGAGCTGTTTTTT. It encodes CASSPAGWELFF.

This chain connects TRBV4-1 to TRBJ2-3, with 12 bases fitting TRBD2. J was trimmed by 4 bases and V by 0 bases; bases with no gene match: 5. The V gene's germline CDR1 is MGHRA and CDR2 YSYEKL. The CDR3 has 17 amino acids. The CDR3, as DNA: TGCGCCAGCAGCCAAGAACAACTAGCGGGAGGTTCAGATACGCAGTATTTT. It codes for CASSQEQLAGGSDTQYF.

This clone was seen once. The rearrangement joins TRBV7-2 to TRBJ2-5; possibly TRBD2 for D (6 bases). This CDR3 comprises 15 residues. CDR1 is SGHTA and CDR2 is FQGNSA in the germline V gene. Trimming removed 1 base at V and 1 base at J, with 10 bases between. In nucleotides, the CDR3 is TGTGCCAGCAGCTTAGTCCTAGCGCGCCAAGAGACCCAGTACTTC. Its translation is CASSLVLARQETQYF.

The chain recombines TRBV5-1 with TRBJ2-3; 8 nucleotides agree with TRBD1. With V trimmed by 1 base and J by 5 bases, 9 bases remained unmatched. Germline V gene data show CDR1 as SGHRS and CDR2 as YFSETQ. The CDR3 spans 16 residues. The CDR3 sequence: CASSLNPTGGQDTQYF. The CDR3 region has the DNA TGCGCCAGCAGCTTGAACCCCACAGGGGGTCAAGATACGCAGTATTTT.

The chain combines TRBV7-9 with TRBJ2-5; D is unclear. This CDR3 region has 15 residues. Germline V lookup: CDR1 SEHNR, CDR2 FQNEAQ (reference sequence). V was shortened by 2 bases and J by 5 bases, with 15 bases between the two germline ends. The DNA of the CDR3 is TGTGCCAGCAGCTTAATTTCCGGTCAGATTGAGACCCAGTACTTC. Translated, it gives CASSLISGQIETQYF.

V usage is TRBV5-1 and J usage is TRBJ2-1; 13 bases are shared with TRBD2. The CDR3 spans 17 residues. Germline V gene lookup returns CDR1 SGHRS and CDR2 YFSETQ. Trimming cost V 4 bases and J 2 bases; bases outside gene matches: 6. In DNA form, the CDR3 reads TGCGCCAGCAGCCTACTAGCGGGAGGGCCGACCTACAATGAGCAGTTCTTC. Translation: CASSLLAGGPTYNEQFF. Full variable domain (remainder filled in from reference TRBV5-1 and TRBJ2-1): KAGVTQTPRYLIKTRGQQVTLSCSPISGHRSVSWYQQTPGQGLQFLFEYFSETQRNKGNFPGRFSGRQFSNSRSEMNVSTLELGDSALYLCASSLLAGGPTYNEQFFGPGTRLTVL.

The chain has TRBV29-1 and TRBJ2-1, with D uncertain. The V end lost 1 base, the J end lost 0 bases, and 7 bases lay between the germline ends. Germline CDR1 reads SQVTM; CDR2 reads ANQGSEA. This CDR3 spans 14 amino acids. The CDR3 loop reads CSVEAGSSYNEQFF. The CDR3, as DNA: TGCAGCGTTGAAGCGGGCAGCTCCTACAATGAGCAGTTCTTC.

Regarding this clone: At one end, the junction sequence differs from germline, possibly due to a read error. The rearrangement uses TRBV27 and TRBJ1-1, with D hard to call. Germline-derived CDR1 and CDR2 are MNHEY and SMNVEV (reference sequence). The CDR3 sequence is 14 residues long. The CDR3 nucleotides read TGTGCCAGCAGTCTATCGCTTAGTCCCACTGAAGCTTTCTTT. It specifies CASSLSLSPTEAFF.

The rearrangement links TRBV12-5 to TRBJ2-2; 13 bases are a match to TRBD2. CDR3 size: 16 residues. CDR1 and CDR2 from the germline V gene are LGHNT and FRNRAP. Trimming at V came to 6 bases and at J to 6 bases, leaving 7 bases not matched to a gene. The CDR3 loop reads CASGRTSGRFAGELFF. CDR3 nucleotide sequence: TGTGCTAGTGGCCGGACTAGCGGGAGATTTGCCGGGGAGCTGTTTTTT. Full variable domain (remainder filled in from reference TRBV12-5 and TRBJ2-2): DARVTQTPRHKVTEMGQEVTMRCQPILGHNTVFWYRQTMMQGLELLAYFRNRAPLDDSGMPKDRFSAEMPDATLATLKIQPSEPRDSAVYFCASGRTSGRFAGELFFGEGSRLTVL.

The chain employs TRBV6-5 and TRBJ1-1; a possible D gene is TRBD1 (5 bases). Per germline, CDR1 MNHEY and CDR2 SVGAGI. Trimming took off 0 bases at V and 6 bases at J, with 8 bases between the two ends. This CDR3 has 13 residues. CDR3 residues: CASSYSAGAEAFF. CDR3 DNA: TGTGCCAGCAGTTACTCGGCGGGGGCTGAAGCTTTCTTT.

The chain couples TRBV4-1 to TRBJ2-1, with TRBD2 identical over 9 bases. The CDR3 length is 16 residues. V was clipped by 3 bases and J by 6 bases; unmatched bases: 9. From germline, CDR1 is MGHRA and CDR2 YSYEKL. CDR3 in DNA: TGCGCCAGCAGCCAGATAGCGGGAGAATCCGGCAATGAGCAGTTCTTC. Translating gives CASSQIAGESGNEQFF.

This clone was seen just once. The chain joins TRBV5-1 to TRBJ2-1, with 11 bases that match TRBD1. Trimming at V came to 6 bases and at J to 6 bases, leaving 8 bases not matched to a gene. Germline V gene lookup returns CDR1 SGHRS and CDR2 YFSETQ. This CDR3 has 15 residues. As DNA, the CDR3 is TGCGCCAGCACCTGGGGAGGACAGGGGGCCAATGAGCAGTTCTTC. Protein sequence: CASTWGGQGANEQFF.

This clone was detected a few times. The rearrangement uses TRBV9 and TRBJ1-2; D is unclear. The CDR3 runs to 15 residues. V lost 0 bases and J 4 bases, leaving 13 bases between the germline ends. CDR1 and CDR2 from the germline V gene are SGDLS and YYNGEE. CDR3 residues: CASSVDGNLGYGYTF. CDR3 nucleotides: TGTGCCAGCAGCGTAGATGGAAACCTAGGCTATGGCTACACCTTC.

The CDR3: CASSLEWDRRLFGYEQYF. The CDR3, as DNA: TGTGCCAGCAGCTTAGAATGGGACCGTCGGTTATTCGGCTACGAGCAGTACTTC. The rearrangement uses TRBV11-3 and TRBJ2-7; perhaps D is TRBD1 or TRBD2 (5 bases each). The CDR3 has 18 residues. Germline assignment: CDR1 SGHNT and CDR2 YENEEA. Trimming took off 0 bases at V and 3 bases at J, with 21 bases between the two ends.

The V gene is TRBV18, the J gene TRBJ2-1; 11 positions agree with TRBD2. Trimming at V came to 1 base and at J to 0 bases, leaving 2 bases not matched to a gene. The CDR3 runs to 17 residues. Germline CDR1 is KGHSH and CDR2 is LQKENI. The CDR3 spells CASSPRTSGSSYNEQFF. The DNA for the CDR3 is TGTGCCAGCTCACCACGAACTAGCGGGAGCTCCTACAATGAGCAGTTCTTC.

V and J are TRBV6-4 and TRBJ1-5; D is possibly TRBD1 (6 bases). Trimming cost V 0 bases and J 3 bases, with 9 bases left between them. The CDR3 loop spans 15 amino acids. From germline, CDR1 is MRHNA and CDR2 SNTAGT. CDR3 protein: CASSDSGGANQPQHF. CDR3 nucleotides: TGTGCCAGCAGTGACTCAGGGGGGGCCAATCAGCCCCAGCATTTT.

This chain connects TRBV20-1 to TRBJ2-7; tentatively, D is TRBD1 (6 bases). The germline V and J ends were trimmed by 3 bases and 3 bases, with 6 bases remaining between them. Germline V CDR1 and CDR2: DFQATT, SNEGSKA (reference sequence). The CDR3 consists of 11 residues. In DNA form, the CDR3 reads TGCAGTGCTAGGGACAGCTACGAGCAGTACTTC. This sequence encodes CSARDSYEQYF.

The J gene is TRBJ1-4, the V gene TRBV9; no clear D gene. The germline V gene encodes CDR1 SGDLS and CDR2 YYNGEE. Deletions cut 4 bases from V and 0 bases from J, with 10 bases between. The CDR3 is made up of 15 amino acids. The CDR3 protein is CASSLLPSTNEKLFF. The CDR3 DNA sequence: TGTGCCAGCAGCCTACTCCCTTCAACTAATGAAAAACTGTTTTTT. Drawing the rest from reference TRBV9 and TRBJ1-4, the complete variable domain is DSGVTQTPKHLITATGQRVTLRCSPRSGDLSVYWYQQSLDQGLQFLIQYYNGEERAKGNILERFSAQQFPDLHSELNLSSLELGDSALYFCASSLLPSTNEKLFFGSGTQLSVL.

This rearrangement joins TRBV9 to TRBJ2-7; 10 nucleotides align to TRBD1. The CDR3 has 14 amino acids. Germline CDR1 SGDLS, CDR2 YYNGEE. V trimming: 4 bases; J trimming: 6 bases; junction bases outside the gene matches: 7. In DNA form, the CDR3 reads TGTGCCAGCAGCCCCGTCGGGACAGGGGCCGAGCAGTACTTC. It encodes CASSPVGTGAEQYF.

The table lists this clone with a count of one. J is TRBJ2-5 and V is TRBV5-8; 7 nucleotides align to TRBD2. CDR1 is SGHTS, CDR2 YDEGEE, per germline. The CDR3 totals 14 residues. The V and J ends lost 4 bases and 4 bases, in that order; junction bases with no gene match: 7. Written as DNA, the CDR3 is TGTGCCAGCAGCACAAGGACTAGATCAGAGACCCAGTACTTC. Protein sequence: CASSTRTRSETQYF.

This rearrangement joins TRBV27 to TRBJ2-3; 7 positions match TRBD2. The CDR3 runs to 13 residues. With V trimmed by 8 bases and J by 7 bases, 9 bases remained unmatched. The germline gives CDR1 MNHEY, CDR2 SMNVEV (reference sequence). In DNA form, the CDR3 reads TGTGCCAGCGCTGCTCCACTAGCGAATACGCAGTATTTT. Its protein is CASAAPLANTQYF.

The chain recombines TRBV14 with TRBJ1-1; 8 bases match TRBD1. The ends lost 3 bases at V and 8 bases at J; junction bases unmatched: 8. CDR3 length: 14 amino acids. CDR1 is SGHDN and CDR2 is FVKESK in the germline V gene. The CDR3 sequence is CASSHIGTGPEAFF. In DNA form, the CDR3 reads TGTGCCAGCAGCCATATTGGGACAGGTCCGGAAGCTTTCTTT.

V is TRBV7-3 and J is TRBJ2-2, with TRBD1 as a possible D gene (6 bases). The germline CDR1 and CDR2 sequences are SGHTA and FQGTGA. The V end lost 4 bases, the J end lost 4 bases, and 10 bases lay between the germline ends. The length of the CDR3 is 14 residues. The CDR3 sequence: CASSSQGTTGELFF. In DNA form, the CDR3 reads TGTGCCAGCAGCTCCCAGGGGACCACCGGGGAGCTGTTTTTT. Supplemented by reference TRBV7-3 and TRBJ2-2, the full variable domain reads GAGVSQTPSNKVTEKGKYVELRCDPISGHTALYWYRQSLGQGPEFLIYFQGTGAADDSGLPNDRFFAVRPEGSVSTLKIQRTERGDSAVYLCASSSQGTTGELFFGEGSRLTVL.

The J gene is TRBJ2-5, the V gene TRBV2, with D possibly being TRBD1 (6 bases). CDR3 length equals 11 residues. V was cut by 8 bases and J by 5 bases, with 9 bases left in between. Germline V gene sequence: CDR1 SNHLY, CDR2 FYNNEI. This CDR3 is CASGTRETQYF. The CDR3 bases are TGTGCCAGCGGGACACGGGAGACCCAGTACTTC. Filled out from reference TRBV2 and TRBJ2-5, the complete variable domain reads EPEVTQTPSHQVTQMGQEVILRCVPISNHLYFYWYRQILGQKVEFLVSFYNNEISEKSEIFDDQFSVERPDGSNFTLKIRSTKLEDSAMYFCASGTRETQYFGPGTRLLVL.

V usage is TRBV19 and J usage is TRBJ2-7, with TRBD2 identical over 8 bases. Germline V lookup: CDR1 LNHDA, CDR2 SQIVND (reference sequence). The trim removed 3 bases at V and 4 bases at J, leaving 5 bases unmatched. The CDR3 contains 14 residues. The chain's CDR3 is CASSIGGDYYEQYF. As DNA, the CDR3 is TGTGCCAGTAGTATCGGGGGGGACTATTACGAGCAGTACTTC. The variable domain in full, with the rest retrieved from reference TRBV19 and TRBJ2-7, is DGGITQSPKYLFRKEGQNVTLSCEQNLNHDAMYWYRQDPGQGLRLIYYSQIVNDFQKGDIAEGYSVSREKKESFPLTVTSAQKNPTAFYLCASSIGGDYYEQYFGPGTRLTVT.

V is TRBV30 and J is TRBJ2-5; D is perhaps TRBD2 (6 bases). This CDR3 is 14 amino acids long. Trimming took 2 bases from V and 5 from J, leaving 15 bases between them. Germline V gene data show CDR1 as GTSNPN and CDR2 as SVGIG (reference sequence). This chain's CDR3 is CAWSIDSAGETQYF. CDR3 nucleotide sequence: TGTGCCTGGAGTATCGACTCCGCGGGGGAGACCCAGTACTTC.

This chain uses TRBV10-3 with TRBJ2-7; 8 bases match TRBD2. V dropped 3 bases and J dropped 2; count of bases not matched to a gene: 6. In germline, CDR1 is ENHRY, CDR2 SYGVKD. The CDR3 has 15 amino acids. The CDR3 DNA reads as TGTGCCATCAGTGATCCTAGACTAGCGCCCTACGAGCAGTACTTC. Translated: CAISDPRLAPYEQYF.